This is a list of T cell receptor beta chains from one sample in a study of T cells in Graves' hyperthyroidism and ophthalmopathy. Using its own MiXCR run on the multiplex PCR reads, TCRdb lists one record per CDR3 protein. The data contain about 250,000 distinct CDR3 sequences, approximately 24% of them seen just once; the ten biggest clones take up under 40%. Sequencing used blood. Receptor source: a woman between 40 and 55 years old with Graves' ophthalmopathy. The CDR3 runs from the conserved cysteine through the conserved F or W. Each record gives: V gene, clone size, J gene, D gene, CDR3 protein, CDR3 DNA. The D gene is left open where the match is weak. Clone size is stated in some rows and not others, as once, few, many or a class when expanded.

v_call: TRBV24-1
clone_size: .
j_call: TRBJ2-5
d_call: .
cdr3_aa: CATSDRIQETQYF
cdr3_nt: TGCGCCACCAGTGACCGGATCCAAGAGACCCAGTACTTC

v_call: TRBV11-2
clone_size: .
j_call: TRBJ2-7
d_call: TRBD2
cdr3_aa: CASSLGGLASGNLYEQYF
cdr3_nt: TGTGCCAGCAGCCTCGGGGGATTGGCTAGCGGGAATCTTTACGAGCAGTACTTC

v_call: TRBV5-1
clone_size: many
j_call: TRBJ2-7
d_call: .
cdr3_aa: CAAPGEQYF
cdr3_nt: TGCGCCGCTCCGGGCGAGCAGTACTTC

v_call: TRBV7-9
clone_size: .
j_call: TRBJ2-7
d_call: .
cdr3_aa: CASSALDPYEQYF
cdr3_nt: TGTGCCAGCTCCGCCCTAGATCCGTACGAGCAGTACTTC

v_call: TRBV29-1
clone_size: many
j_call: TRBJ2-3
d_call: .
cdr3_aa: CSVGEGTDTQYF
cdr3_nt: TGCAGCGTTGGGGAGGGCACAGATACGCAGTATTTT

v_call: TRBV30
clone_size: many
j_call: TRBJ2-7
d_call: .
cdr3_aa: CAWRTAYEQYF
cdr3_nt: TGTGCCTGGAGAACAGCCTACGAGCAGTACTTC

v_call: TRBV29-1
clone_size: many
j_call: TRBJ1-1
d_call: TRBD1
cdr3_aa: CSVEEFDRGTPEAFF
cdr3_nt: TGCAGCGTTGAAGAATTCGACAGGGGGACCCCTGAAGCTTTCTTT

v_call: TRBV27
clone_size: many
j_call: TRBJ1-1
d_call: .
cdr3_aa: CASSLTRVGTEAFF
cdr3_nt: TGTGCCAGCAGTTTAACCAGGGTAGGCACTGAAGCTTTCTTT

v_call: TRBV5-1
clone_size: .
j_call: TRBJ2-7
d_call: TRBD2
cdr3_aa: CASSLVVTSGAPYEQYF
cdr3_nt: TGCGCCAGCAGCTTGGTCGTGACTAGCGGGGCCCCTTACGAGCAGTACTTC

v_call: TRBV27
clone_size: many
j_call: TRBJ2-2
d_call: TRBD1
cdr3_aa: CASSPGTGGTGELFF
cdr3_nt: TGTGCCAGCAGTCCAGGGACAGGGGGGACCGGGGAGCTGTTTTTT

v_call: TRBV6-2/TRBV6-3
clone_size: many
j_call: TRBJ1-5
d_call: .
cdr3_aa: CASSYAQVNQPQHF
cdr3_nt: TGTGCCAGCAGTTACGCGCAGGTTAATCAGCCCCAGCATTTT

v_call: TRBV6-5
clone_size: many
j_call: TRBJ1-1
d_call: .
cdr3_aa: CASSYFRLGTEAFF
cdr3_nt: TGTGCCAGCAGTTATTTTAGGTTGGGCACTGAAGCTTTCTTT

v_call: TRBV4-1
clone_size: many
j_call: TRBJ2-7
d_call: .
cdr3_aa: CASSSTPYEQYF
cdr3_nt: TGCGCCAGCAGCTCAACACCGTACGAGCAGTACTTC

v_call: TRBV6-5
clone_size: .
j_call: TRBJ1-2
d_call: .
cdr3_aa: CASSCKQGSGYNF
cdr3_nt: TGTGCCAGCAGTTGCAAACAGGGAAGTGGCTACAACTTC

v_call: TRBV20-1
clone_size: .
j_call: TRBJ1-5
d_call: TRBD1
cdr3_aa: CSATVTTGVDQPQHF
cdr3_nt: TGCAGTGCTACGGTAACCACAGGGGTAGATCAGCCCCAGCATTTT

v_call: TRBV5-1
clone_size: many
j_call: TRBJ2-2
d_call: TRBD2
cdr3_aa: CASSSILAGVDTGELFF
cdr3_nt: TGCGCCAGCAGCTCTATTCTAGCGGGAGTGGATACCGGGGAGCTGTTTTTT

v_call: TRBV5-1
clone_size: many
j_call: TRBJ2-4
d_call: TRBD1
cdr3_aa: CASSVTGFTKNIQYF
cdr3_nt: TGCGCCAGCAGCGTGACAGGGTTTACCAAAAACATTCAGTACTTC

v_call: TRBV5-1
clone_size: many
j_call: TRBJ2-7
d_call: .
cdr3_aa: CASSVGFEDEQYF
cdr3_nt: TGCGCCAGCAGCGTGGGTTTTGAGGACGAGCAGTACTTC

v_call: TRBV12-3/TRBV12-4
clone_size: .
j_call: TRBJ2-5
d_call: .
cdr3_aa: CASSLWSAQETQYF
cdr3_nt: TGTGCCAGCAGTTTATGGTCAGCGCAAGAGACCCAGTACTTC

v_call: TRBV27
clone_size: many
j_call: TRBJ1-6
d_call: .
cdr3_aa: CASSLMGNNSPLHF
cdr3_nt: TGTGCCAGCAGTTTGATGGGGAATAATTCACCCCTCCACTTT

v_call: TRBV3-1
clone_size: few
j_call: TRBJ2-7
d_call: .
cdr3_aa: CASSQDLVAHEQYF
cdr3_nt: TGTGCCAGCAGCCAAGATCTGGTTGCGCACGAGCAGTACTTC

v_call: TRBV28
clone_size: few
j_call: TRBJ2-7
d_call: TRBD2
cdr3_aa: CASRNSGDSYEQYF
cdr3_nt: TGTGCCAGCAGGAATAGCGGGGACTCCTACGAGCAGTACTTC

v_call: TRBV15
clone_size: .
j_call: TRBJ2-5
d_call: TRBD2
cdr3_aa: CATSRDRWTSTETQYF
cdr3_nt: TGTGCCACCAGCAGGGATAGATGGACTAGCACAGAGACTCAGTACTTC

v_call: TRBV9
clone_size: many
j_call: TRBJ2-7
d_call: TRBD1
cdr3_aa: CASSRGDRGYEQYF
cdr3_nt: TGTGCCAGCAGCCGCGGGGACAGGGGTTACGAGCAGTACTTC

v_call: TRBV27
clone_size: .
j_call: TRBJ1-1
d_call: .
cdr3_aa: CASSLSFAFPAEAFF
cdr3_nt: TGTGCCAGCAGTTTATCGTTTGCCTTCCCGGCTGAAGCTTTCTTT

v_call: TRBV9
clone_size: .
j_call: TRBJ1-5
d_call: TRBD1
cdr3_aa: CASSVGQGQNQPQHF
cdr3_nt: TGTGCCAGCAGCGTGGGACAGGGCCAAAATCAGCCCCAGCATTTT

v_call: TRBV29-1
clone_size: many
j_call: TRBJ1-1
d_call: .
cdr3_aa: CSVEGGAGEAFF
cdr3_nt: TGCAGCGTTGAGGGTGGGGCTGGAGAAGCTTTCTTT

v_call: TRBV6-1
clone_size: many
j_call: TRBJ1-6
d_call: .
cdr3_aa: CASSEGKGVNSPLHF
cdr3_nt: TGTGCCAGCAGTGAAGGGAAGGGAGTGAATTCACCCCTCCACTTT

v_call: TRBV7-9
clone_size: many
j_call: TRBJ2-7
d_call: TRBD2
cdr3_aa: CASSLKGGGEQYF
cdr3_nt: TGTGCCAGCAGCTTAAAGGGCGGGGGCGAGCAGTACTTC

v_call: TRBV5-1
clone_size: many
j_call: TRBJ2-1
d_call: TRBD2
cdr3_aa: CASRQLAGGGEQFF
cdr3_nt: TGCGCCAGCAGGCAACTAGCGGGAGGGGGTGAGCAGTTCTTC

v_call: TRBV28
clone_size: many
j_call: TRBJ1-2
d_call: .
cdr3_aa: CASSPPGTPRGYTF
cdr3_nt: TGTGCCAGCAGTCCTCCCGGGACACCAAGGGGCTACACCTTC

v_call: TRBV25-1
clone_size: .
j_call: TRBJ1-2
d_call: .
cdr3_aa: CASSASGFPNYGYTF
cdr3_nt: TGTGCCAGCAGTGCCTCAGGGTTCCCGAACTATGGCTACACCTTC

v_call: TRBV30
clone_size: many
j_call: TRBJ2-2
d_call: .
cdr3_aa: CAWSLSGTGELFF
cdr3_nt: TGTGCCTGGAGCCTATCGGGCACCGGGGAGCTGTTTTTT

v_call: TRBV6-1
clone_size: .
j_call: TRBJ2-7
d_call: .
cdr3_aa: CASSERVGEQYF
cdr3_nt: TGTGCCAGCAGTGAAAGGGTGGGGGAGCAGTACTTC

v_call: TRBV6-1
clone_size: .
j_call: TRBJ1-5
d_call: .
cdr3_aa: CASSEALGNQPQHF
cdr3_nt: TGTGCCAGCAGTGAAGCATTAGGGAATCAGCCCCAGCATTTT

v_call: TRBV20-1
clone_size: .
j_call: TRBJ1-1
d_call: .
cdr3_aa: CSAPHGRGGHTEAFF
cdr3_nt: TGCAGTGCTCCCCACGGGCGCGGGGGCCACACTGAAGCTTTCTTT

v_call: TRBV28
clone_size: many
j_call: TRBJ2-5
d_call: .
cdr3_aa: CASSRSGENGETQYF
cdr3_nt: TGTGCCAGCAGTCGCAGTGGTGAAAACGGGGAGACCCAGTACTTC

v_call: TRBV20-1
clone_size: many
j_call: TRBJ1-3
d_call: TRBD1
cdr3_aa: CSAREDRLSSGNTIYF
cdr3_nt: TGCAGTGCTAGGGAGGACAGGCTTTCCTCTGGAAACACCATATATTTT

v_call: TRBV7-9
clone_size: many
j_call: TRBJ2-2
d_call: .
cdr3_aa: CASSSLRGLRPRYTGELFF
cdr3_nt: TGTGCCAGCAGCTCCCTCAGGGGTCTGAGGCCCAGGTACACCGGGGAGCTGTTTTTT

v_call: TRBV19
clone_size: .
j_call: TRBJ2-7
d_call: .
cdr3_aa: CASSFTREPTYEQYF
cdr3_nt: TGTGCCAGTAGTTTTACCAGAGAACCTACCTACGAGCAGTACTTC

v_call: TRBV7-6
clone_size: many
j_call: TRBJ2-7
d_call: .
cdr3_aa: CASSISGTASYEQYF
cdr3_nt: TGTGCCAGCAGCATATCCGGGACCGCGAGCTACGAGCAGTACTTC

v_call: TRBV12-3/TRBV12-4
clone_size: many
j_call: TRBJ1-3
d_call: .
cdr3_aa: CASSLTGRTQGNTIYF
cdr3_nt: TGTGCCAGCAGTTTAACGGGACGGACGCAGGGAAACACCATATATTTT

v_call: TRBV4-2
clone_size: few
j_call: TRBJ2-7
d_call: .
cdr3_aa: CASSQDRGGNYEQYF
cdr3_nt: TGTGCCAGCAGCCAAGATAGGGGGGGCAACTACGAGCAGTACTTC

v_call: TRBV27
clone_size: many
j_call: TRBJ1-2
d_call: TRBD1
cdr3_aa: CASRPTGALYGYTF
cdr3_nt: TGTGCCAGCAGGCCAACAGGGGCCCTCTATGGCTACACCTTC

v_call: TRBV27
clone_size: many
j_call: TRBJ1-6
d_call: .
cdr3_aa: CASSLREFSPLHF
cdr3_nt: TGTGCCAGCAGTCTCAGGGAATTCTCACCCCTCCACTTT

v_call: TRBV12-3/TRBV12-4
clone_size: .
j_call: TRBJ1-1
d_call: TRBD1
cdr3_aa: CASSPGQGAKNTEAFF
cdr3_nt: TGTGCCAGCAGTCCGGGACAGGGGGCAAAGAACACTGAAGCTTTCTTT

v_call: TRBV12-3/TRBV12-4
clone_size: many
j_call: TRBJ2-5
d_call: .
cdr3_aa: CASSLSEETQYF
cdr3_nt: TGTGCCAGCAGTTTGTCTGAAGAGACCCAGTACTTC

v_call: TRBV7-9
clone_size: many
j_call: TRBJ2-7
d_call: .
cdr3_aa: CASSSSLSYEQYF
cdr3_nt: TGTGCCAGCAGCTCTTCCCTCTCCTACGAGCAGTACTTC

v_call: TRBV24-1
clone_size: .
j_call: TRBJ2-5
d_call: TRBD1
cdr3_aa: CATSDLTGAEETQYF
cdr3_nt: TGTGCCACCAGTGATCTGACAGGGGCGGAAGAGACCCAGTACTTC

v_call: TRBV6-1
clone_size: few
j_call: TRBJ1-1
d_call: .
cdr3_aa: CASTAEGRNGEAFF
cdr3_nt: TGTGCCAGCACCGCCGAGGGGAGGAACGGTGAAGCTTTCTTT

v_call: TRBV5-1
clone_size: many
j_call: TRBJ1-3
d_call: .
cdr3_aa: CASSLDGLGNTIYF
cdr3_nt: TGCGCCAGCAGCTTGGACGGTTTGGGAAACACCATATATTTT

v_call: TRBV28
clone_size: .
j_call: TRBJ2-7
d_call: .
cdr3_aa: CASSALPPSEQYF
cdr3_nt: TGTGCCAGCAGTGCACTCCCGCCCTCCGAGCAGTACTTC